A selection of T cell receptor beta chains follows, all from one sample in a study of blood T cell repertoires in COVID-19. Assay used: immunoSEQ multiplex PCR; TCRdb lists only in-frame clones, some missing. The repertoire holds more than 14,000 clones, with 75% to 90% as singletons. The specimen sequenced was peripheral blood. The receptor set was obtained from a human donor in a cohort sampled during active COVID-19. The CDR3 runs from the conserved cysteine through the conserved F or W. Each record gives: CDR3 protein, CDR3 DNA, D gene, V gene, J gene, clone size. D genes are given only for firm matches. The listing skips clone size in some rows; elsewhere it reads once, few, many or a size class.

CDR3aa: CASSLGGLAEQYF
CDR3nt: TGTGCCAGCAGCTTGGGGGGACTAGCTGAGCAGTACTTC
d_gene: TRBD2
v_gene: TRBV7-2
j_gene: TRBJ2-7
abundance: few

CDR3aa: CASSSGAFQPQHF
CDR3nt: TGTGCCAGCAGCTCTGGGGCCTTCCAGCCCCAGCATTTT
d_gene: .
v_gene: TRBV13
j_gene: TRBJ1-5
abundance: .

CDR3aa: CASSYSRLAGPDTQYF
CDR3nt: TGTGCCAGCAGTTACTCTAGACTAGCGGGGCCGGATACGCAGTATTTT
d_gene: TRBD2
v_gene: TRBV6-2/TRBV6-3
j_gene: TRBJ2-3
abundance: .

CDR3aa: CSANRDFQFF
CDR3nt: TGCAGTGCTAACCGGGACTTCCAGTTTTTT
d_gene: .
v_gene: TRBV20-1
j_gene: TRBJ2-3
abundance: .

CDR3aa: CASSLVHRYGSGNTIYF
CDR3nt: TGTGCCAGCAGCTTAGTTCACAGATACGGCTCTGGAAACACCATATATTTT
d_gene: .
v_gene: TRBV7-9
j_gene: TRBJ1-3
abundance: .

CDR3aa: CASSSSSGTGSNSPLHF
CDR3nt: TGCGCCAGCAGCTCTAGTTCCGGGACAGGGAGTAATTCACCCCTCCACTTT
d_gene: TRBD1
v_gene: TRBV5-1
j_gene: TRBJ1-6
abundance: .

CDR3aa: CASSSQRGKEQYF
CDR3nt: TGTGCCAGCAGCTCCCAGCGGGGAAAAGAGCAGTACTTC
d_gene: TRBD2
v_gene: TRBV7-3
j_gene: TRBJ2-7
abundance: .

CDR3aa: CASSALGPADTEAFF
CDR3nt: TGTGCCAGCAGCGCCCTCGGTCCGGCGGACACTGAAGCTTTCTTT
d_gene: .
v_gene: TRBV2
j_gene: TRBJ1-1
abundance: .

CDR3aa: CASSLGTDTGELFF
CDR3nt: TGCGCCAGCAGCTTGGGGACTGATACCGGGGAGCTGTTTTTT
d_gene: .
v_gene: TRBV5-1
j_gene: TRBJ2-2
abundance: .

CDR3aa: CASSIPGHPFSGANVLTF
CDR3nt: TGTGCCAGTAGTATCCCCGGACACCCCTTCTCTGGGGCCAACGTCCTGACTTTC
d_gene: .
v_gene: TRBV19
j_gene: TRBJ2-6
abundance: .

CDR3aa: CAIRTGKDNEQFF
CDR3nt: TGTGCCATCAGAACAGGGAAGGACAATGAGCAGTTCTTC
d_gene: .
v_gene: TRBV10-3
j_gene: TRBJ2-1
abundance: few

CDR3aa: CASSYGTGATNEKLFF
CDR3nt: TGTGCCAGCAGCTACGGGACAGGGGCAACTAATGAAAAACTGTTTTTT
d_gene: TRBD1
v_gene: TRBV7-9
j_gene: TRBJ1-4
abundance: once

CDR3aa: CASSQRLGGVGTEAFF
CDR3nt: TGTGCCAGCAGCCAAAGATTGGGGGGGGTTGGCACTGAAGCTTTCTTT
d_gene: .
v_gene: TRBV3-1/TRBV3-2
j_gene: TRBJ1-1
abundance: .

CDR3aa: CSAGTATTGELFF
CDR3nt: TGCAGCGCCGGGACAGCTACGACCGGGGAGCTGTTTTTT
d_gene: TRBD1
v_gene: TRBV29-1
j_gene: TRBJ2-2
abundance: .

CDR3aa: CASSGTSGGAETQYF
CDR3nt: TGTGCCAGCAGCGGGACTAGCGGGGGGGCTGAGACCCAGTACTTC
d_gene: TRBD2
v_gene: TRBV9
j_gene: TRBJ2-5
abundance: .

CDR3aa: CASSLGTQGLEQYF
CDR3nt: TGTGCCAGCTCCCTTGGGACACAAGGTCTCGAGCAGTACTTC
d_gene: .
v_gene: TRBV18
j_gene: TRBJ2-7
abundance: .

CDR3aa: CASSGGYDTGELFF
CDR3nt: TGTGCCAGCAGCGGAGGGTACGACACCGGGGAGCTGTTTTTT
d_gene: .
v_gene: TRBV6-5
j_gene: TRBJ2-2
abundance: few

CDR3aa: CASSAGPRHRDSTDTQYF
CDR3nt: TGTGCCAGCAGCGCTGGACCCCGACACAGGGATAGCACAGATACGCAGTATTTT
d_gene: .
v_gene: TRBV9
j_gene: TRBJ2-3
abundance: .